This entry lists 11 T cell receptor beta chains sequenced from one sample in a study of shared clonotypes between healthy human individuals. Assay: immunoSEQ multiplex PCR; the TCRdb copy retains only in-frame clones and omits some. This table holds approximately 640,000 clones, roughly 78% found once. Material: memory CD4+ T cells sorted from blood. Subset reported: CD45RA-negative fraction. The origin of the receptors is a woman in her twenties or thirties in good health.

Concerning this clone itself: Germline and junction disagree at one end, which may indicate a read error. The chain couples TRBV27 to TRBJ1-1, with D maybe TRBD1 (5 bases). Looked up from germline, CDR1 is MNHEY and CDR2 is SMNVEV (reference sequence). The CDR3 consists of 14 residues. The CDR3 sequence is CASSSTRVNPEAFF. In DNA, the CDR3 is TGTGCCAGCAGTTCTACCAGGGTGAACCCTGAAGCTTTCTTT.

The chain uses TRBV4-1 and TRBJ2-4, with TRBD2 matching over 10 bases. With V trimmed by 5 bases and J by 7 bases, 5 bases remained unmatched. CDR1 and CDR2 (germline): MGHRA, YSYEKL. This CDR3 region has 14 residues. The CDR3 coding sequence is TGCGCCAGCAGCTCTAGCGGGAGCAGGAACATTCAGTACTTC. Encoded protein: CASSSSGSRNIQYF.

The table lists this clone with a count of one. The chain links TRBV18 to TRBJ2-1; TRBD1 matches 7 bases. This CDR3 is 15 amino acids long. V lost 3 bases, J lost 3 bases, and 5 bases stayed unmatched. The germline V gene has CDR1 KGHSH and CDR2 LQKENI. The CDR3 region is CASSPGAGGYNEQFF. Written as DNA, the CDR3 is TGTGCCAGCTCACCCGGTGCAGGGGGCTACAATGAGCAGTTCTTC.

The chain recombines TRBV19 with TRBJ2-5; no clear D. This CDR3 is built from 13 residues. The germline gives CDR1 LNHDA, CDR2 SQIVND (reference sequence). Trimming removed 3 bases at V and 1 base at J, with 6 bases between. Here the CDR3 reads CASSIGTQETQYF. DNA for the CDR3: TGTGCCAGTAGTATCGGCACCCAAGAGACCCAGTACTTC. The whole variable domain, remainder taken from reference TRBV19 and TRBJ2-5, is DGGITQSPKYLFRKEGQNVTLSCEQNLNHDAMYWYRQDPGQGLRLIYYSQIVNDFQKGDIAEGYSVSREKKESFPLTVTSAQKNPTAFYLCASSIGTQETQYFGPGTRLLVL.

CDR3 coding DNA: TGTGCCAGTCGGGGGGAGGTAGGGCAGTATTTT. It specifies CASRGEVGQYF. This chain connects TRBV28 to TRBJ2-3; 7 bases agree with TRBD2. There are 11 residues in the CDR3. V shed 9 bases, J shed 11 bases, and the junction held 8 bases outside the gene matches. Germline CDR1 is MDHEN and CDR2 is SYDVKM.

The rearrangement links TRBV28 to TRBJ1-5; possible D gene TRBD1, 5 bases. Per germline, CDR1 MDHEN and CDR2 SYDVKM. The ends were cut back, 4 bases at V and 11 bases at J, with 18 bases in the middle. There are 14 residues in the CDR3. CDR3 residues: CASSSGTGVGSQHF. The CDR3 DNA reads as TGTGCCAGCAGTTCCGGGACGGGAGTAGGGTCCCAGCATTTT.

This chain joins TRBV10-2 and TRBJ2-3, with 7 bases matching TRBD2. Germline trimming cut 5 bases from V and 4 bases from J; bases unmatched to any gene: 9. Germline CDR1 reads WSHSY; CDR2 reads SAAADI. The CDR3 runs to 15 residues. The CDR3 is CASSPRGGSSDTQYF. The CDR3 coding sequence is TGCGCCAGCAGTCCCCGGGGCGGGAGTTCAGATACGCAGTATTTT.

The chain links TRBV28 to TRBJ2-7, with 10 bases aligning to TRBD2. This CDR3 has 17 residues. Germline loops: CDR1 MDHEN, CDR2 SYDVKM. V lost 4 bases, J lost 0 bases, and 9 bases stayed unmatched. CDR3 sequence: CASSSPRTSGSSYEQYF. CDR3 sequence (DNA): TGTGCCAGCAGTTCTCCAAGGACTAGCGGTAGCTCCTACGAGCAGTACTTC.

The chain uses TRBV5-1 and TRBJ2-1, with TRBD1 identical over 7 bases. Germline CDR1 and CDR2: SGHRS and YFSETQ. Losses at the gene ends were 3 bases for V and 8 bases for J; bases not matched to a gene: 8. The CDR3 totals 14 residues. Here the CDR3 DNA reads TGCGCCAGCAGCTCCGGGACAGCTATGGATGAGCAGTTCTTC. Its translation: CASSSGTAMDEQFF. The whole variable domain, remainder taken from reference TRBV5-1 and TRBJ2-1, is KAGVTQTPRYLIKTRGQQVTLSCSPISGHRSVSWYQQTPGQGLQFLFEYFSETQRNKGNFPGRFSGRQFSNSRSEMNVSTLELGDSALYLCASSSGTAMDEQFFGPGTRLTVL.

The chain recombines TRBV4-2 with TRBJ2-2, with D possibly matching TRBD2 (7 bases). The CDR3 sequence is 17 residues long. Trimming pared 5 bases from V and 0 bases from J, leaving 16 bases between. Germline-derived CDR1 and CDR2 are LGHNA and YNFKEQ. CDR3 DNA: TGTGCCAGCAGCATCAGGGGCGGGAGAGCGAACACCGGGGAGCTGTTTTTT. Encoded protein: CASSIRGGRANTGELFF.

This clone showed up just a few times. The chain is built from TRBV7-8 and TRBJ1-3; maybe TRBD1 (5 bases). The germline V and J ends were trimmed by 3 bases and 4 bases, with 10 bases remaining between them. This CDR3 contains 14 residues. Germline CDR1 SGHVS, CDR2 FQNEAQ. The CDR3 bases are TGTGCCAGCAGCTTGAGGGGAACAGGAAACACCATATATTTT. Protein sequence: CASSLRGTGNTIYF.